Listed below are T cell receptor beta chains from one sample, sequenced in a study of blood T cells in healthy people across ages. TCRdb recomputed calls from the 5' RACE reads with MiXCR, one row per CDR3 protein. The sample contains 1,300,000 or so distinct CDR3 sequences, around 55% of which appear only once. The sequenced material came from blood. The receptor set was obtained from a man between 18 and 35 years old in good health. The CDR3 runs from the conserved cysteine through the conserved F or W. The order of the fields is D gene, J gene, V gene, clone size, CDR3 protein, CDR3 DNA. The D gene is left open where the match is weak. Clone size, where shown, is once, few, many, or a class for clones that have expanded.

>NA|TRBJ1-1|TRBV7-8|NA
CASSLLGTMTVNTEAFF
TGTGCCAGCAGCCTACTTGGAACCATGACAGTGAACACTGAAGCTTTCTTT
>TRBD2|TRBJ2-7|TRBV9|NA
CASSVGAGGINEQYF
TGTGCCAGCAGCGTAGGCGCGGGGGGGATCAACGAGCAGTACTTC
>TRBD1|TRBJ1-1|TRBV3-1|NA
CASSQDQGAYEAFF
TGTGCCAGCAGCCAAGATCAGGGGGCTTATGAAGCTTTCTTT
>NA|TRBJ1-4|TRBV5-4|NA
CASSRDQVEKLFF
TGTGCCAGCTCTCGGGACCAGGTGGAAAAACTGTTTTTT
>NA|TRBJ2-7|TRBV29-1|few
CSGLGVYEQYF
TGCAGCGGTCTTGGGGTCTACGAGCAGTACTTC
>TRBD2|TRBJ2-4|TRBV3-1|NA
CASSHPSGRGDIQYF
TGTGCCAGCAGCCACCCTAGCGGGAGAGGGGACATTCAGTACTTC
>NA|TRBJ2-5|TRBV6-5|NA
CASSYVSNQETQYF
TGTGCCAGCAGTTACGTCTCCAACCAAGAGACCCAGTACTTC
>TRBD1|TRBJ2-4|TRBV20-1|NA
CSADRAPQNIQYF
TGCAGTGCAGACAGGGCCCCTCAAAACATTCAGTACTTC
>NA|TRBJ1-5|TRBV12-5|once
CASGLSLDSNNQPQHF
TGTGCTAGTGGTTTGTCGCTAGACAGCAACAATCAGCCCCAGCATTTT
>NA|TRBJ2-2|TRBV29-1|few
CSAVSTGELFF
TGCAGCGCCGTCAGTACCGGGGAGCTGTTTTTT
>NA|TRBJ2-7|TRBV29-1|NA
CSARPPSSDEQYF
TGCAGCGCGAGGCCCCCGTCTTCCGACGAGCAGTACTTC
>NA|TRBJ1-2|TRBV20-1|few
CSARDRTTGANYGYTF
TGCAGTGCTAGAGATCGGACGACAGGAGCTAACTATGGCTACACCTTC
>NA|TRBJ2-7|TRBV14|NA
CASSQAAVVSRSYEQYF
TGTGCCAGCAGCCAGGCTGCCGTTGTCAGCCGCTCCTACGAGCAGTACTTC
>NA|TRBJ2-7|TRBV6-1|NA
CASSEFHGNYEQYF
TGTGCCAGCAGTGAATTTCACGGGAACTACGAGCAGTACTTC
>NA|TRBJ2-5|TRBV5-1|NA
CASSILEGGRQETQYF
TGCGCCAGCAGCATTCTGGAAGGGGGGCGTCAAGAGACCCAGTACTTC
>TRBD2|TRBJ2-7|TRBV7-9|NA
CASSSSGGYEQYF
TGTGCCAGCAGTTCAAGCGGGGGGTACGAGCAGTACTTC
>NA|TRBJ1-2|TRBV6-2/TRBV6-3|NA
CASRRRRTAGYTF
TGTGCCAGCAGACGCCGCCGGACAGCTGGCTACACCTTC
>TRBD1|TRBJ2-1|TRBV7-9|NA
CASSPEYRGYEQFF
TGTGCCAGCAGCCCCGAGTACAGGGGATATGAGCAGTTCTTC
>TRBD2|TRBJ2-5|TRBV7-2|NA
CASSFNAGAETQYF
TGTGCCAGCAGCTTTAACGCGGGAGCGGAGACCCAGTACTTC
>NA|TRBJ1-6|TRBV4-1|few
CASSQDSLGGNSPLHF
TGCGCCAGCAGCCAAGATTCCCTGGGGGGGAATTCACCCCTCCACTTT
>NA|TRBJ1-1|TRBV27|few
CASSLSESNEAFF
TGTGCCAGCAGTTTATCGGAGAGTAATGAAGCTTTCTTT
>NA|TRBJ2-7|TRBV20-1|NA
CSADEDRLSYEQYF
TGCAGTGCCGACGAGGACAGACTCTCCTACGAGCAGTACTTC
>NA|TRBJ2-3|TRBV29-1|NA
CSVIPYSSTDTQYF
TGCAGCGTTATTCCCTATTCTAGCACAGATACGCAGTATTTT
>NA|TRBJ2-7|TRBV7-6|few
CASSLMARGDYEQYF
TGTGCCAGCAGCTTAATGGCTAGGGGGGATTACGAGCAGTACTTC
>TRBD1|TRBJ1-2|TRBV27|NA
CASSTSRDRREWDYTF
TGTGCCAGCAGTACGTCCCGGGACAGGCGAGAGTGGGACTACACCTTC
>NA|TRBJ2-3|TRBV20-1|few
CSAVVPGLADTQYF
TGCAGTGCCGTAGTCCCGGGTCTAGCAGATACGCAGTATTTT
>TRBD2|TRBJ2-7|TRBV27|NA
CASSPLGLASYEQYF
TGTGCCAGCAGTCCCCTGGGACTAGCGAGTTACGAGCAGTACTTC
>TRBD1|TRBJ2-7|TRBV29-1|NA
CSVLRTGDEQYF
TGCAGCGTTCTTAGGACAGGCGACGAGCAGTACTTC
>TRBD1|TRBJ1-1|TRBV27|NA
CASSPRVGRGLIEAFF
TGTGCCAGCAGTCCCCGGGTCGGCAGGGGGCTGATTGAAGCTTTCTTT
>NA|TRBJ2-1|TRBV15|NA
CATSRERASSYNEQFF
TGTGCCACCAGCAGAGAGCGGGCCAGCTCCTACAATGAGCAGTTCTTC
>NA|TRBJ1-6|TRBV5-6|few
CASSLNFMTSPLHF
TGTGCCAGCAGCTTAAATTTCATGACTTCACCCCTCCACTTT
>NA|TRBJ1-2|TRBV5-1|NA
CASSSTWTEYGYTF
TGCGCCAGCAGCTCGACCTGGACAGAGTATGGCTACACCTTC
>TRBD1|TRBJ1-4|TRBV29-1|NA
CRVKHRGQGEKLFF
TGCAGAGTCAAACACAGGGGGCAGGGTGAAAAACTGTTTTTT
>NA|TRBJ2-7|TRBV9|NA
CASSVGQGGVYEQYF
TGTGCCAGCAGCGTAGGGCAAGGAGGGGTCTACGAGCAGTACTTC
>NA|TRBJ2-7|TRBV2|NA
CASSEAVTAPYEQYF
TGTGCCAGCAGTGAAGCGGTTACCGCCCCCTACGAGCAGTACTTC
>NA|TRBJ2-3|TRBV20-1|NA
CSAIRQTSTDTQYF
TGCAGTGCTATTCGACAGACTAGCACAGATACGCAGTATTTT
>NA|TRBJ2-7|TRBV3-1|few
CASSASSIRASSYEQYF
TGTGCCAGCAGCGCAAGTTCAATCAGGGCCTCCTCCTACGAGCAGTACTTC
>NA|TRBJ2-5|TRBV4-1|NA
CASSHLARGEETQYF
TGCGCCAGCAGCCACCTGGCGCGGGGCGAAGAGACCCAGTACTTC
>NA|TRBJ2-1|TRBV2|NA
CASIEGQGVGYNEQFF
TGTGCCAGCATCGAAGGGCAGGGAGTGGGCTACAATGAGCAGTTCTTC
>TRBD1|TRBJ1-2|TRBV7-9|once
CASETGEFGYTF
TGTGCCAGCGAGACAGGGGAGTTTGGCTACACCTTC
>NA|TRBJ2-4|TRBV12-5|NA
CASGPIQYF
TGTGCTAGTGGCCCCATTCAGTACTTC
>TRBD2|TRBJ2-7|TRBV5-1|NA
CASSLDAASGHYEQYF
TGCGCCAGCAGCTTAGACGCCGCTAGCGGACACTACGAGCAGTACTTC
>NA|TRBJ2-3|TRBV20-1|NA
CSARGGTKHVDTQYF
TGCAGTGCTAGAGGAGGGACCAAACACGTGGATACGCAGTATTTT
>NA|TRBJ2-7|TRBV6-2/TRBV6-3|NA
CASSSAGTPPYEQYF
TGTGCCAGCAGTTCCGCCGGGACCCCTCCCTACGAGCAGTACTTC
>TRBD1|TRBJ1-2|TRBV20-1|NA
CSARVLGTGATAANYGYTF
TGCAGTGCTAGAGTTTTGGGGACAGGGGCTACCGCCGCTAACTATGGCTACACCTTC
>NA|TRBJ2-5|TRBV7-2|NA
CASSFGGAQETQYF
TGTGCCAGCAGCTTTGGTGGAGCCCAAGAGACCCAGTACTTC